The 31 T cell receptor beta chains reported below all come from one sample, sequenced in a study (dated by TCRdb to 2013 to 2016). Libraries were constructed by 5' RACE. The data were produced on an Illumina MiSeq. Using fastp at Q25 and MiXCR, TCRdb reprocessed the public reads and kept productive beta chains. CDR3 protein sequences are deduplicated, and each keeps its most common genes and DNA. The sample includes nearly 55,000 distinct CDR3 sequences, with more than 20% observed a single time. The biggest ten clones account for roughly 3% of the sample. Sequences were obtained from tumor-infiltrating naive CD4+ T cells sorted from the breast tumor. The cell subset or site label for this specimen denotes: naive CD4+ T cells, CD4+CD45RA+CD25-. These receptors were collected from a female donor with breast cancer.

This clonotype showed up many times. The CDR3 loop is CASSSPSYNEQFF. The CDR3 nucleotides are TGTGCCAGCAGCTCCCCCTCCTACAATGAGCAGTTCTTC. The V call is TRBV7-2, the J call TRBJ2-1; the D is unclear. The germline V and J ends were trimmed by 4 bases and 0 bases, with 4 bases remaining between them. CDR3 size: 13 residues. Germline lookup yields CDR1 SGHTA and CDR2 FQGNSA.

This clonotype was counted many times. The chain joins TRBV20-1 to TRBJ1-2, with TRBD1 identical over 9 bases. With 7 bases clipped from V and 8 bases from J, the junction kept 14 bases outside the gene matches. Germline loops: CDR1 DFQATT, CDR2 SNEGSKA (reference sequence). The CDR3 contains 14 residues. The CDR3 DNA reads TGCAGTGTCCCGGGACAGGGAGAGCTGAGAGGCTACACCTTC. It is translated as CSVPGQGELRGYTF.

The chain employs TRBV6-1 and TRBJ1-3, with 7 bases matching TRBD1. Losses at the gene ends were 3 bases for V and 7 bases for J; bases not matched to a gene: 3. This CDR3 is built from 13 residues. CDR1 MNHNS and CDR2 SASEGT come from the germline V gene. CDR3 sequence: CASSELGGNTIYF. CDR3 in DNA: TGTGCCAGCAGTGAGCTAGGGGGCAACACCATATATTTT.

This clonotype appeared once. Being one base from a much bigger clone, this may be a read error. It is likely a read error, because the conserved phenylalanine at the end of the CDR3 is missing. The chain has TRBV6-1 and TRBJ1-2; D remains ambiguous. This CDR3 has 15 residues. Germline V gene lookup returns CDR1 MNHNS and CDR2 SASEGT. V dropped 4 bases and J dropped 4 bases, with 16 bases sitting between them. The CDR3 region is CASSVNGIALYGYTL. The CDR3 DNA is TGTGCCAGCAGTGTTAACGGAATCGCCCTCTATGGCTACACCCTC.

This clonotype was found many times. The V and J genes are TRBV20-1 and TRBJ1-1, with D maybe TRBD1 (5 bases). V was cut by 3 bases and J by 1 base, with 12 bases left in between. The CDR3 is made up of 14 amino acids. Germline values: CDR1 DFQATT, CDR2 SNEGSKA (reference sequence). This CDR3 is CSARESQGNTEAFF. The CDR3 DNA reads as TGCAGTGCTAGGGAAAGTCAGGGGAACACTGAAGCTTTCTTT.

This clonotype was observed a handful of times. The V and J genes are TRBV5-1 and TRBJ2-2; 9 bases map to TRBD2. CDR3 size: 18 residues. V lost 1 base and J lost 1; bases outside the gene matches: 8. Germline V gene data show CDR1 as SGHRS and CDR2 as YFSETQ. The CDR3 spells CASSLSSSGGMNTGELFF. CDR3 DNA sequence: TGCGCCAGCAGCTTGAGCTCCAGCGGGGGGATGAACACCGGGGAGCTGTTTTTT.

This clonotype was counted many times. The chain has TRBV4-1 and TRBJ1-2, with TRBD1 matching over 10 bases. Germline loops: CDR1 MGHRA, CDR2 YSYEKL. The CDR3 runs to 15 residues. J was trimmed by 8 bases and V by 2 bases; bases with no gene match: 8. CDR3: CASSQPLDRGRGYTF. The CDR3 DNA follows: TGCGCCAGCAGCCAACCCCTCGACAGGGGGCGCGGCTACACCTTC.

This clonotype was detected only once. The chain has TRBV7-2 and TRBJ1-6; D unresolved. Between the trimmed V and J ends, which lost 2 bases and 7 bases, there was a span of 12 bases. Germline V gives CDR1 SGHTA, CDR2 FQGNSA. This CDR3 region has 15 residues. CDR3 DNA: TGTGCCAGCAGCTTACAGCCAGGCATAAATTCACCCCTCCACTTT. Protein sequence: CASSLQPGINSPLHF.

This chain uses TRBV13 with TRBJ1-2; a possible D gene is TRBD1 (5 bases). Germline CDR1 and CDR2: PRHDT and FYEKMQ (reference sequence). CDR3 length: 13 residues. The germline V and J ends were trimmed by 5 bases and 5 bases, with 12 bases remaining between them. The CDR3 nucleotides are TGTGCCAGCAGCCGCGGGGGTGTGTATGGCTACACCTTC. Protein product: CASSRGGVYGYTF.

The CDR3 is CASSTLGLSGNEQFF. In DNA form, the CDR3 reads TGCGCCAGCAGCACCCTAGGACTATCGGGCAATGAGCAGTTCTTC. The chain links TRBV5-1 to TRBJ2-1; maybe TRBD2 (6 bases). Between the trimmed V and J ends, which lost 4 bases and 6 bases, there was a span of 17 bases. This CDR3 is built from 15 residues. Looked up from germline, CDR1 is SGHRS and CDR2 is YFSETQ.

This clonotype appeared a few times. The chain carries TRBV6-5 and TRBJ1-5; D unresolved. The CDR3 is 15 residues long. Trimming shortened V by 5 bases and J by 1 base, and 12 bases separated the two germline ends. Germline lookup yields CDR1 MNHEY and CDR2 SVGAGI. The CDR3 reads CASSLFRSSNQPQHF. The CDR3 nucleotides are TGTGCCAGCAGTCTTTTTAGGAGCAGCAATCAGCCCCAGCATTTT.

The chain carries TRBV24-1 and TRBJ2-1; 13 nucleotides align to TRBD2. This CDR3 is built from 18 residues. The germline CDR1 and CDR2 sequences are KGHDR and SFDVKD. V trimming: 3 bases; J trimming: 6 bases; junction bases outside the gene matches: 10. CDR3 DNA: TGTGCCACCAGTGATCCCGGGACTAGCGGGACAATGGGCAATGAGCAGTTCTTC. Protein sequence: CATSDPGTSGTMGNEQFF.

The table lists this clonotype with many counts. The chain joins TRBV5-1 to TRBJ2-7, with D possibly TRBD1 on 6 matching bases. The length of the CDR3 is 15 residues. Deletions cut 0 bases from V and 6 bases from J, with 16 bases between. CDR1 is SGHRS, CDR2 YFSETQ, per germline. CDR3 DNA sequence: TGCGCCAGCAGCTTGGAGCAGGGGCGATCGGCCGAGCAGTACTTC. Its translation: CASSLEQGRSAEQYF.

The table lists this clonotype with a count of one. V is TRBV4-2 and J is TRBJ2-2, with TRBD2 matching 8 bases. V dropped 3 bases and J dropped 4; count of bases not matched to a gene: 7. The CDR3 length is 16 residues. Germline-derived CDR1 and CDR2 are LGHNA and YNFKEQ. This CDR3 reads CASSHPSGGGTGELFF. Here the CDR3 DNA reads TGTGCCAGCAGCCACCCGAGCGGGGGCGGCACCGGGGAGCTGTTTTTT.

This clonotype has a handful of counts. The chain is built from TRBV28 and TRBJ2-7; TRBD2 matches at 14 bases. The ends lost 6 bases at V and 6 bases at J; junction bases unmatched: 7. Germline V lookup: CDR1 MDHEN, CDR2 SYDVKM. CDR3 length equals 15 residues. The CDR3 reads CASSYSGTSGSEQYF. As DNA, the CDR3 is TGTGCCAGCAGCTACAGCGGGACTAGCGGGAGCGAGCAGTACTTC.

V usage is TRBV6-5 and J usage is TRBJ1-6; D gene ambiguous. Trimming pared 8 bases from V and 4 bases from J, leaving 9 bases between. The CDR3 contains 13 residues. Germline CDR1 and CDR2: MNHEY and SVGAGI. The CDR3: CASSREYNSPLHF. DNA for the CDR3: TGTGCCAGCTCACGGGAATATAATTCACCCCTCCACTTT.

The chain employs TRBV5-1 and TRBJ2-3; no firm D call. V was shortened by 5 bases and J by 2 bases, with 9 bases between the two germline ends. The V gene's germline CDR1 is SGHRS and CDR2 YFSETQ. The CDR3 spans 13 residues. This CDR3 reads CASRGRITDTQYF. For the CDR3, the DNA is TGCGCCAGCAGAGGACGGATCACAGATACGCAGTATTTT.

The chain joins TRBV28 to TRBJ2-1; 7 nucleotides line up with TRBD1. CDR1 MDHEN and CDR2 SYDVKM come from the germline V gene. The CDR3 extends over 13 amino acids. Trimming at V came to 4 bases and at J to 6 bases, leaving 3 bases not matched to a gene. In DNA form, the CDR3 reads TGTGCCAGCAGTTCTTCAGGGGGCAATGAGCAGTTCTTC. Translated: CASSSSGGNEQFF.

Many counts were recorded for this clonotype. The CDR3 sequence is CASSLVGRDGYGYTF. The CDR3 DNA sequence: TGTGCCAGCAGCTTAGTGGGCAGGGACGGCTATGGCTACACCTTC. The V call is TRBV7-8, the J call TRBJ1-2; a weak D match, TRBD1 (5 bases). Looked up from germline, CDR1 is SGHVS and CDR2 is FQNEAQ. This CDR3 is built from 15 residues. Trimming pared 1 base from V and 4 bases from J, leaving 13 bases between. The whole variable domain, remainder taken from reference TRBV7-8 and TRBJ1-2, is GAGVSQSPRYKVAKRGQDVALRCDPISGHVSLFWYQQALGQGPEFLTYFQNEAQLDKSGLPSDRFFAERPEGSVSTLKIQRTQQEDSAVYLCASSLVGRDGYGYTFGSGTRLTVV.

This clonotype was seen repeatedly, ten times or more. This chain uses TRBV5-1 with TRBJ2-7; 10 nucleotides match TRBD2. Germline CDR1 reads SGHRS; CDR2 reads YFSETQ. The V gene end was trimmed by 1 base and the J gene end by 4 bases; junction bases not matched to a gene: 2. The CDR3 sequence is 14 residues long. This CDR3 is CASSLSGRAYEQYF. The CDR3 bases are TGCGCCAGCAGCTTGAGCGGGAGGGCTTACGAGCAGTACTTC. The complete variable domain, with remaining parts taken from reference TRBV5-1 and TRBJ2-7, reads KAGVTQTPRYLIKTRGQQVTLSCSPISGHRSVSWYQQTPGQGLQFLFEYFSETQRNKGNFPGRFSGRQFSNSRSEMNVSTLELGDSALYLCASSLSGRAYEQYFGPGTRLTVT.

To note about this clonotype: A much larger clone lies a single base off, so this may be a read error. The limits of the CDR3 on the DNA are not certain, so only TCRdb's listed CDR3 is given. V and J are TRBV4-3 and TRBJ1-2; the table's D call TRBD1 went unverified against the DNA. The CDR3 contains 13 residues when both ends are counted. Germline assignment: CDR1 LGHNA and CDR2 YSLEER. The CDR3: CASSQDWGDGNTF.

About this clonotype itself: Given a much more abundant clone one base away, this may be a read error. The CDR3 spells CAGSLSGLNYGYTF. CDR3 DNA sequence: TGTGCCGGCAGTTTATCAGGATTAAACTATGGCTACACCTTC. The chain uses TRBV27 and TRBJ1-2, with D unresolved. Germline CDR1 reads MNHEY; CDR2 reads SMNVEV (reference sequence). CDR3 size: 14 residues.

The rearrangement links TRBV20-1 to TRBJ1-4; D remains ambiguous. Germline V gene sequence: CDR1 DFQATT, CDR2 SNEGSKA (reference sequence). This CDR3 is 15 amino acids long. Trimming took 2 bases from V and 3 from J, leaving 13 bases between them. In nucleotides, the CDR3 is TGCAGTGCTAGATTTATACGGCAATCTAATGAAAAACTGTTTTTT. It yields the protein CSARFIRQSNEKLFF.

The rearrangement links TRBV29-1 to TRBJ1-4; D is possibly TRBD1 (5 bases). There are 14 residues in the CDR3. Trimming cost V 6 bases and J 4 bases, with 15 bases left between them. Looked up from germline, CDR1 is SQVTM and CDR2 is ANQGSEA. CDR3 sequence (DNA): TGCAGCGTGAAAGGGGACGCGGGTAATGAAAAACTGTTTTTT. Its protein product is CSVKGDAGNEKLFF.

CDR3 in amino acids: CSANRLINTEAFF. CDR3 DNA sequence: TGCAGCGCGAACAGGCTGATTAACACTGAAGCTTTCTTT. The chain carries TRBV29-1 and TRBJ1-1, with D perhaps matching TRBD1 (5 bases). CDR1 and CDR2 (germline): SQVTM, ANQGSEA. The V gene lost 7 bases and the J gene lost 2 bases, with 14 bases spanning the gap. This CDR3 has 13 residues.

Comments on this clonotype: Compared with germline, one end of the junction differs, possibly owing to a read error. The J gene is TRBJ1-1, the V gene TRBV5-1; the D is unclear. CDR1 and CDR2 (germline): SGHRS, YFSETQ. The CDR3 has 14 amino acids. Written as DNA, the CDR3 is TGCGCCGGCAGCTCTACACCTACGAACACTGAAGCTTTCTTT. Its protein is CAGSSTPTNTEAFF.

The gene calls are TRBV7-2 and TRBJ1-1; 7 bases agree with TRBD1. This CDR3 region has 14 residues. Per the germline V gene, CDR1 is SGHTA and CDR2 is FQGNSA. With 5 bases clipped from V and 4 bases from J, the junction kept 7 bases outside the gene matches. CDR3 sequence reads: CASSSTGARTEAFF. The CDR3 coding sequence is TGTGCCAGCAGCAGTACAGGGGCGCGCACTGAAGCTTTCTTT. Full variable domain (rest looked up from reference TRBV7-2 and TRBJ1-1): GAGVSQSPSNKVTEKGKDVELRCDPISGHTALYWYRQSLGQGLEFLIYFQGNSAPDKSGLPSDRFSAERTGGSVSTLTIQRTQQEDSAVYLCASSSTGARTEAFFGQGTRLTVV.

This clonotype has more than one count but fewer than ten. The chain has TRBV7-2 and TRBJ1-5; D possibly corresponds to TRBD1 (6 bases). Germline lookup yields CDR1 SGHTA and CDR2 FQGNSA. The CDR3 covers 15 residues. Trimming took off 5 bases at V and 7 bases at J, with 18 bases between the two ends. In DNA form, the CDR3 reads TGTGCCAGCAGCACCCGGAGGGGGGGTTGGCAGCCCCAGCATTTT. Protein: CASSTRRGGWQPQHF.

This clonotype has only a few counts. CDR3 coding DNA: TGCGCCAGCAGCCTCCCCGGGTTTACGTCCTATGGCTACACCTTC. Translating gives CASSLPGFTSYGYTF. The rearrangement uses TRBV5-1 and TRBJ1-2; D call uncertain. The CDR3 sequence is 15 residues long. V shed 4 bases and J shed 4 bases, with 17 bases lying between them. Germline loops: CDR1 SGHRS, CDR2 YFSETQ.

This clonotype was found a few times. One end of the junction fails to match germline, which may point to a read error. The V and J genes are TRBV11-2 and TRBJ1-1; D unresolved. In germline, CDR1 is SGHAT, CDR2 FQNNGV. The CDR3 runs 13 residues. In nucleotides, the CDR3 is TGTGCCACCAGCCGATCAGGGAACACTGAAGCTTTCTTT. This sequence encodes CATSRSGNTEAFF.

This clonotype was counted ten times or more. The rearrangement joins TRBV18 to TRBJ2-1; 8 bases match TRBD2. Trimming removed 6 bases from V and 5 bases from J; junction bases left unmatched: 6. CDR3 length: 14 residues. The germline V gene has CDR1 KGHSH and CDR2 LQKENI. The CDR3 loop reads CASSRREANNEQFF. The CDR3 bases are TGTGCCAGCTCTAGGCGGGAGGCCAACAATGAGCAGTTCTTC.